This is a list of T cell receptor beta chains from one sample in a study of cytomegalovirus exposure and HLA in healthy donors. TCRdb's table, derived via immunoSEQ multiplex PCR, lists solely in-frame clones and lacks some. The table has 140,000 or so clones, 70% to 85% seen once. Specimen: PBMCs. These receptors came from a man aged 40-55 years in good health and CMV-seronegative. The CDR3 runs from the conserved cysteine through the conserved F or W. The D gene is left open where the match is weak. Size values are once, few and many counts, or a class for expanded clones, and some rows have none.

j_call d_call clone_size v_call cdr3_aa cdr3_nt
TRBJ2-2 TRBD1 - TRBV7-2 CASSLFGTANTGELFF TGTGCCAGCAGCTTATTCGGGACAGCGAACACCGGGGAGCTGTTTTTT
TRBJ2-7 TRBD2 - TRBV5-5 CASSRPGLAGGPNYEQYF TGTGCCAGCAGCCGTCCGGGACTAGCGGGGGGGCCCAACTACGAGCAGTACTTC
TRBJ2-7 TRBD2 - TRBV6-5 CASREIAGEAYEQYF TGTGCCAGCAGGGAAATAGCGGGAGAAGCCTACGAGCAGTACTTC
TRBJ2-7 TRBD1 - TRBV6-5 CASSLDRAEQYF TGTGCCAGCAGCCTAGACAGGGCCGAGCAGTACTTC
TRBJ2-1 TRBD2 - TRBV27 CASSRSGTSGPIEQFF TGTGCCAGCAGTAGATCCGGGACTAGCGGGCCTATTGAGCAGTTCTTC
TRBJ1-1 - few TRBV21-1 CASSKVMGQGISTEAFF TGTGCCAGCAGCAAAGTGATGGGACAGGGAATCAGCACTGAAGCTTTCTTT
TRBJ1-3 TRBD1 - TRBV29-1 CSARQGAISGNTIYF TGCAGCGCGAGACAGGGGGCCATCTCTGGAAACACCATATATTTT
TRBJ2-3 - once TRBV7-2 CASSYRQGLDTDTQYF TGTGCCAGCAGCTATCGACAGGGACTCGACACAGATACGCAGTATTTT
TRBJ2-7 - - TRBV18 CASSPGTFSYEQYF TGTGCCAGCTCACCGGGGACATTCTCCTACGAGCAGTACTTC
TRBJ2-3 - - TRBV5-6 CASSSGPYTDTQYF TGTGCCAGCAGCTCAGGGCCGTACACAGATACGCAGTATTTT
TRBJ2-7 - few TRBV6-6 CASSYPQTGTPYEQYF TGTGCCAGCAGTTACCCACAAACAGGCACACCCTACGAGCAGTACTTC
TRBJ2-7 - - TRBV5-8 CASSFFVRAYEQYF TGTGCCAGCAGCTTTTTCGTGAGGGCCTACGAGCAGTACTTC
TRBJ2-7 - once TRBV21-1 CASSTNYEQYF TGTGCCAGCAGCACTAACTACGAGCAGTACTTC
TRBJ2-3 TRBD2 - TRBV27 CASSLLGTSGATGGGTDTQYF TGTGCCAGCAGTTTATTAGGGACTAGCGGGGCCACGGGGGGGGGCACAGATACGCAGTATTTT
TRBJ2-2 - - TRBV5-1 CASSLAVADTGELFF TGCGCCAGCAGCTTGGCCGTAGCGGACACCGGGGAGCTGTTTTTT
TRBJ2-7 TRBD1 - TRBV28 CASSHVPDRVNEQYF TGTGCCAGCAGCCACGTACCCGACAGGGTAAACGAGCAGTACTTC
TRBJ2-3 TRBD2 few TRBV5-4 CASSLEAGASTDTQYF TGTGCCAGCAGCTTAGAAGCGGGGGCTAGCACAGATACGCAGTATTTT
TRBJ1-5 - few TRBV28 CASSFPGQPQHF TGTGCCAGCAGTTTTCCTGGCCAGCCCCAGCATTTT
TRBJ2-5 - - TRBV28 CASSPTGLQETQYF TGTGCCAGCAGCCCCACAGGGCTACAAGAGACCCAGTACTTC
TRBJ2-1 TRBD2 - TRBV5-1 CASTPSGGYNEQFF TGCGCCAGCACCCCAAGCGGGGGTTACAATGAGCAGTTCTTC
TRBJ2-6 - - TRBV18 CASSPRDSGANGLTF TGTGCCAGCTCACCTAGGGACTCTGGGGCCAACGGCCTGACTTTC
TRBJ2-7 TRBD2 - TRBV10-3 CAIGTTYEQYF TGTGCCATCGGGACTACCTACGAGCAGTACTTC
TRBJ2-2 - - TRBV7-9 CASSTPGTTNTGELFF TGTGCCAGCAGCACACCCGGGACAACGAACACCGGGGAGCTGTTTTTT
TRBJ2-6 TRBD2 few TRBV19 CASSIPGRVTTGANVLTF TGTGCCAGTAGTATTCCCGGGAGGGTGACTACTGGGGCCAACGTCCTGACTTTC
TRBJ2-7 - once TRBV7-9 CASSLAGKFYEQYF TGTGCCAGCAGCTTGGCAGGAAAGTTCTATGAGCAGTACTTC
TRBJ2-1 - few TRBV7-8 CASSLIADLYNEQFF TGTGCCAGCAGTTTAATAGCGGACCTCTACAATGAGCAGTTCTTC
TRBJ2-1 TRBD2 - TRBV19 CASSMSAGGMDEQFF TGTGCCAGTAGTATGTCGGCGGGAGGGATGGATGAGCAGTTCTTC
TRBJ2-7 - - TRBV2 CASSIEPLGGYEQYF TGTGCCAGCAGTATTGAGCCCCTGGGGGGCTACGAGCAGTACTTC
TRBJ2-5 TRBD2 - TRBV4-1 CASSQGNSGGPQETQYF TGCGCCAGCAGCCAAGGAAACAGCGGGGGACCCCAAGAGACCCAGTACTTC
TRBJ2-5 - - TRBV29-1 CSVEDRSAETQYF TGCAGCGTTGAAGATCGTAGCGCGGAGACCCAGTACTTC
TRBJ1-5 - - TRBV19 CASTRGIDQPQHF TGTGCCAGTACCAGAGGGATTGATCAGCCCCAGCATTTT
TRBJ1-5 - - TRBV4-1 CASSQGQGGKQPQHF TGCGCCAGCAGCCAGGGGCAGGGAGGGAAACAGCCCCAGCATTTT
TRBJ2-3 TRBD2 - TRBV4-3 CASSQDPPASGGFTDTQYF TGCGCCAGCAGCCAAGATCCCCCCGCTAGCGGGGGGTTCACAGATACGCAGTATTTT
TRBJ2-5 - once TRBV29-1 CSVIRELETQYF TGCAGCGTTATTCGGGAGTTGGAGACCCAGTACTTC
TRBJ2-7 TRBD2 few TRBV30 CAWTRRGGTAYEQYF TGTGCCTGGACCCGACGGGGGGGGACGGCCTACGAGCAGTACTTC
TRBJ1-1 - - TRBV11-2 CASSLVRDTEAFF TGTGCCAGCAGCTTAGTGAGGGACACTGAAGCTTTCTTT
TRBJ2-3 - - TRBV7-8 CASSLLTNSWTDTQYF TGTGCCAGCAGCTTACTTACCAATAGCTGGACAGATACGCAGTATTTT
TRBJ2-3 TRBD2 once TRBV25-1 CASTPLAGGWDTQYF TGTGCCAGCACCCCCCTGGCGGGAGGGTGGGATACGCAGTATTTT
TRBJ2-5 TRBD2 - TRBV7-7 CASSSLRLAGSGAQYF TGTGCCAGCAGCTCCCTCCGACTAGCGGGGTCCGGGGCCCAGTACTTC
TRBJ2-3 - - TRBV19 CASSGLNTQYF TGTGCCAGTAGCGGGTTGAATACGCAGTATTTT
TRBJ2-1 TRBD2 - TRBV11-3 CASSYLAGDYNEQFF TGTGCCAGCAGCTATCTAGCGGGAGACTACAATGAGCAGTTCTTC
TRBJ2-7 - - TRBV28 CASSLGGGPYEQYF TGTGCCAGCAGTTTAGGGGGGGGCCCGTACGAGCAGTACTTC
TRBJ1-3 TRBD1 once TRBV5-4 CASSFDRASSGNTIYF TGTGCCAGCAGCTTCGACAGGGCGAGCTCTGGAAACACCATATATTTT
TRBJ1-2 - - TRBV5-6 CASSPAAGKSFYGYTF TGTGCCAGCAGCCCGGCAGCGGGAAAGTCGTTCTATGGCTACACCTTC
TRBJ1-5 TRBD1 - TRBV29-1 CSVGTGVKDQPQHF TGCAGCGTTGGGACAGGGGTAAAAGATCAGCCCCAGCATTTT
TRBJ2-6 - - TRBV6-5 CASSYLTGSGANVLTF TGTGCCAGCAGTTACCTCACAGGTTCCGGGGCCAACGTCCTGACTTTC
TRBJ1-6 TRBD1 - TRBV7-6 CASSLGQGANSPLHF TGTGCCAGCAGCTTAGGACAGGGGGCCAATTCACCCCTCCACTTT
TRBJ1-1 - - TRBV7-9 CASSSDKGNTEAFF TGTGCCAGCAGCTCGGACAAGGGGAACACTGAAGCTTTCTTT
TRBJ1-6 - - TRBV5-4 CASSLVGARNSPLHF TGTGCCAGCAGCTTGGTAGGGGCGCGGAATTCACCCCTCCACTTT
TRBJ1-1 - - TRBV5-6 CASSLPGTEAFF TGTGCCAGCAGCCTTCCGGGCACTGAAGCTTTCTTT
TRBJ2-7 TRBD1 - TRBV2 CASSERGTGSYEQYF TGTGCCAGCAGCGAACGCGGGACAGGGAGCTACGAGCAGTACTTC
TRBJ1-1 TRBD1 - TRBV5-4 CASSLGRGPGTEAFF TGTGCCAGCAGCTTGGGGAGGGGGCCCGGCACTGAAGCTTTCTTT
TRBJ2-6 TRBD1 - TRBV19 CASSRTGSSGANVLTF TGTGCCAGTAGTAGGACAGGGAGCTCTGGGGCCAACGTCCTGACTTTC
TRBJ1-1 - - TRBV9 CASSVDPTPTEAFF TGTGCCAGCAGCGTAGATCCTACCCCCACTGAAGCTTTCTTT
TRBJ2-7 TRBD2 - TRBV4-1 CASSQELATSPYEQYF TGCGCCAGCAGCCAAGAGCTTGCGACTAGCCCCTACGAGCAGTACTTC
TRBJ1-5 - - TRBV27 CASSPQISNQPQHF TGTGCCAGCAGTCCACAGATTAGCAATCAGCCCCAGCATTTT